The entry below gives a single T cell receptor (beta chain) sequence along with its context. No antigen is known for it. This CDR3 is built from 13 residues. The V end was cut by 5 bases, the J end by 9 bases, with 14 bases between. CDR1 and CDR2 (germline): SGHAT, FQDESV (reference sequence). The data originate from a study of blood T cells in healthy people across ages. Study-level results: Age advanced and TCR beta diversity per million T cells fell, roughly linearly.

A J-beta primer mix and a sample-barcoded 5' primer were used in a second PCR of about 7 to 11 cycles. Via MiXCR, TCRdb re-called the 5' RACE reads, giving one row per CDR3 protein. The data show about 1.1 million distinct CDR3 sequences, roughly two fifths seen once. Sequenced input: blood. The gene calls are TRBV11-1 and TRBJ2-1; no clear D gene. The origin of this receptor is a man between 18 and 29 years old in good health. As DNA, the CDR3 is TGTGCCAGCAGCCAACGATTGGTCGGTGAGCAGTTCTTC. It yields the protein CASSQRLVGEQFF.